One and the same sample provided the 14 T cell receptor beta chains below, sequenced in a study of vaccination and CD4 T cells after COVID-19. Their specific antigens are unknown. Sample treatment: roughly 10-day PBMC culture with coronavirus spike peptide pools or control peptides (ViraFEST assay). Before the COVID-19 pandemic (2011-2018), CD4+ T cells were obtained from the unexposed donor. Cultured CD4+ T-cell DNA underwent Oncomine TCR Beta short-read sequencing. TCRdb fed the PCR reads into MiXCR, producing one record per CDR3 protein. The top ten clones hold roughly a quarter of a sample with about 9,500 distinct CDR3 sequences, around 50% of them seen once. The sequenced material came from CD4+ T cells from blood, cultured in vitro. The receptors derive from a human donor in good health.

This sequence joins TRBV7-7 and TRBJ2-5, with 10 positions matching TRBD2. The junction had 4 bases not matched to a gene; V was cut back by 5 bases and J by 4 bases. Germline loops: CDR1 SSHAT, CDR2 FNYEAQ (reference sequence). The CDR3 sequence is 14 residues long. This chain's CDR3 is CASSARTSGETQYF. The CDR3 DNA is TGTGCCAGCAGCGCCCGGACTAGCGGAGAGACCCAGTACTTC.

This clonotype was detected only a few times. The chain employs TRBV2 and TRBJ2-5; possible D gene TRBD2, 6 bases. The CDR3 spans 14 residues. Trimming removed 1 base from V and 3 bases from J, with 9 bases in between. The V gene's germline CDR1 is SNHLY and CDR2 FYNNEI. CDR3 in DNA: TGTGCCAGCAGTGAAGGGACGGGAGAAGAGACCCAGTACTTC. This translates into CASSEGTGEETQYF.

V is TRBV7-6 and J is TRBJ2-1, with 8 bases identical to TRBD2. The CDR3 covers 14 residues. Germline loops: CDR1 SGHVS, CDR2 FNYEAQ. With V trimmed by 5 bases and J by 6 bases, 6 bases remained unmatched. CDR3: CASSHAGTSNEQFF. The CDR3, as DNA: TGTGCCAGCAGCCATGCCGGGACTAGCAATGAGCAGTTCTTC.

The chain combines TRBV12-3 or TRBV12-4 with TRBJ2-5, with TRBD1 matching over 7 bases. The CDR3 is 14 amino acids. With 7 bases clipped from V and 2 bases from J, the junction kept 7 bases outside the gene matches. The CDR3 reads CASNDEGQQETQYF. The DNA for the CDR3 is TGTGCCAGCAACGACGAGGGACAGCAAGAGACCCAGTACTTC.

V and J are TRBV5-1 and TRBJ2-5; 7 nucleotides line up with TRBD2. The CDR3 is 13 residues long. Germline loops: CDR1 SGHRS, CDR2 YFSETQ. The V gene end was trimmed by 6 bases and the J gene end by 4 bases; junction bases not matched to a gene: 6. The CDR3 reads CASNGGDGETQYF. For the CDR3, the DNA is TGCGCCAGCAATGGGGGGGATGGAGAGACCCAGTACTTC.

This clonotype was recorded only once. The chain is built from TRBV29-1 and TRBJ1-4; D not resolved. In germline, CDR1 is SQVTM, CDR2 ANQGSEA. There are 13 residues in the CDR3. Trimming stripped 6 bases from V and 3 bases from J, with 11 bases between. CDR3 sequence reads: CSVSPTANEKLFF. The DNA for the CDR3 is TGCAGCGTGAGCCCTACGGCTAATGAAAAACTGTTTTTT.

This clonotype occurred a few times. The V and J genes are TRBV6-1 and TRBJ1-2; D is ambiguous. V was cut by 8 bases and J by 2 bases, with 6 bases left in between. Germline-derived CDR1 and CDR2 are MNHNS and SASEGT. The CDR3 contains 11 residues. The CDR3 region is CASAGNYGYTF. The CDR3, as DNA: TGTGCCAGCGCCGGGAACTATGGCTACACCTTC.

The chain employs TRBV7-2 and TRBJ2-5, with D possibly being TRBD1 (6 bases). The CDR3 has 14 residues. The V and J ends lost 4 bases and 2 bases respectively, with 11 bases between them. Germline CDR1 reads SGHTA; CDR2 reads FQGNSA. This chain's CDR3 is CASSSRGHQETQYF. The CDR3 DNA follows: TGTGCCAGCAGCTCCAGGGGTCATCAAGAGACCCAGTACTTC.

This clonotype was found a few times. CDR3 nucleotides: TGTGCCAGCAGTTACCCCCGAGTCATAAACATTCAGTACTTC. Amino acids: CASSYPRVINIQYF. The chain links TRBV6-2 or TRBV6-3 to TRBJ2-4, with D unresolved. Per the germline V gene, CDR1 is MNHEY and CDR2 is SVGEGT. V gave up 2 bases and J gave up 6 bases, with 11 bases separating them. The length of the CDR3 is 14 residues.

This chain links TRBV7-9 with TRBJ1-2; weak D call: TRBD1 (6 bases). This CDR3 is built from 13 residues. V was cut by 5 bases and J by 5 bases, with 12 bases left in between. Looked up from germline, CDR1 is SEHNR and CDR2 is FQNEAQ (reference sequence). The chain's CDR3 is CASSPQGFYGYTF. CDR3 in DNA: TGTGCCAGCAGCCCACAGGGCTTTTATGGCTACACCTTC.

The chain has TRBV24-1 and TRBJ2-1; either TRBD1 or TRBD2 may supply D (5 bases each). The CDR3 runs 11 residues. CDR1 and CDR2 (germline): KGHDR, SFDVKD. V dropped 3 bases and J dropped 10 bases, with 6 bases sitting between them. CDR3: CATSDRDEQFF. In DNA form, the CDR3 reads TGTGCCACCAGTGATAGGGACGAGCAGTTCTTC.

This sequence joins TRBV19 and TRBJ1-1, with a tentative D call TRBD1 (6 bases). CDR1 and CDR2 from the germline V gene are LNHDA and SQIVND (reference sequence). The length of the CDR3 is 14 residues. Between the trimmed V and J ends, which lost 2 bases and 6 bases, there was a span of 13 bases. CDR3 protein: CASSINRVGPEAFF. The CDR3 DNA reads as TGTGCCAGTAGTATAAACAGGGTGGGGCCTGAAGCTTTCTTT.

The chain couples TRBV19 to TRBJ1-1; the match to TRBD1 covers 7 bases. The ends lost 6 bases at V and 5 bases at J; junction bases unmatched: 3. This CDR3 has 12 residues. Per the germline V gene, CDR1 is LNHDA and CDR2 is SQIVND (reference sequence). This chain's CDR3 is CASRGQLTEAFF. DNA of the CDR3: TGTGCCAGTAGGGGACAGCTGACTGAAGCTTTCTTT. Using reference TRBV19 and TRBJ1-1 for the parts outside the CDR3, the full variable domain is DGGITQSPKYLFRKEGQNVTLSCEQNLNHDAMYWYRQDPGQGLRLIYYSQIVNDFQKGDIAEGYSVSREKKESFPLTVTSAQKNPTAFYLCASRGQLTEAFFGQGTRLTVV.

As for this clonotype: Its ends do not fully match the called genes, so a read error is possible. CDR3 loop: CASSRNRLQSVVDF. CDR3 DNA sequence: TGTGCCAGCAGTCGGAACAGGCTCCAATCAGTTGTGGATTTT. The chain joins TRBV2 to TRBJ1-5, with D possibly matching TRBD1 (5 bases). From germline, CDR1 is SNHLY and CDR2 FYNNEI. This CDR3 has 14 amino acids.